A single sample is the source of the 22 T cell receptor beta chains below, sequenced in a study of blood T cell repertoires in COVID-19. Some clones are missing from TCRdb's copy, which holds only in-frame ones; the method was immunoSEQ multiplex PCR. The table shows 90,000 to 140,000 clones, with 80% to 85% occurring only once. Sequencing was done on a sample of peripheral blood. The receptor set was obtained from an elderly woman with acute or convalescent COVID-19.

This clone was counted at least ten times. V usage is TRBV2 and J usage is TRBJ1-1; D perhaps matches TRBD1 (5 bases). This CDR3 has 14 residues. Trimming left V 7 bases short and J 6 bases short, with 18 bases between. Germline CDR1 SNHLY, CDR2 FYNNEI. The CDR3 loop is CASIITPGRAEAFF. In DNA, the CDR3 is TGTGCCAGCATAATAACCCCAGGGAGGGCTGAAGCTTTCTTT. Using reference TRBV2 and TRBJ1-1 for the parts outside the CDR3, the full variable domain is EPEVTQTPSHQVTQMGQEVILRCVPISNHLYFYWYRQILGQKVEFLVSFYNNEISEKSEIFDDQFSVERPDGSNFTLKIRSTKLEDSAMYFCASIITPGRAEAFFGQGTRLTVV.

This clone was recorded a few times. This chain links TRBV30 with TRBJ1-4; 7 nucleotides agree with TRBD1. CDR1 is GTSNPN and CDR2 is SVGIG in the germline V gene (reference sequence). CDR3 size: 13 residues. Germline trimming cut 2 bases from V and 13 bases from J; bases unmatched to any gene: 10. CDR3 nucleotides: TGTGCCTGGAGTCCCAACTCTCCAGGGGGACTGTTTTTT. Its protein product is CAWSPNSPGGLFF.

The chain couples TRBV7-9 to TRBJ2-7; D call uncertain. Germline CDR1 is SEHNR and CDR2 is FQNEAQ (reference sequence). CDR3 length equals 15 residues. The CDR3 loop is CASSLGSGATSRGNV. As DNA, the CDR3 is TGTGCCAGCAGCTTAGGGTCCGGCGCTACCTCCAGAGGAAACGTC.

V gene TRBV6-4 combines with J gene TRBJ1-1, with 9 bases identical to TRBD1. There are 19 residues in the CDR3. Trimming at V came to 6 bases and at J to 4 bases, leaving 21 bases not matched to a gene. Germline V gives CDR1 MRHNA, CDR2 SNTAGT. As DNA, the CDR3 is TGTGCCAGCAGCTTGGTTCCCCTCGGGACAGGGCTTGGAGGCACTGAAGCTTTCTTT. Its protein product is CASSLVPLGTGLGGTEAFF.

The chain joins TRBV19 to TRBJ1-5, with 10 nucleotides matching TRBD1. Germline assignment: CDR1 LNHDA and CDR2 SQIVND (reference sequence). The CDR3 is 15 amino acids. J gave up 7 bases and V 7 bases, and 10 bases lay outside the gene matches. CDR3 protein: CASTLGGTGVQPQHF. CDR3 nucleotide sequence: TGTGCCAGTACCCTCGGCGGGACAGGGGTCCAGCCCCAGCATTTT.

This clone was picked up a small number of times. The rearrangement links TRBV12-1 to TRBJ2-7; TRBD1, as called in the table, went unchecked against the DNA. TRBV12-1 is tagged as a pseudogene. The CDR3 runs 17 residues. The CDR3 protein is CASSFGTDRPSSYEQYV. Written as DNA, the CDR3 is TGTGCCAGCAGCTTTGGGACTGACAGGCCTAGCTCCTACGAGCAGTACGTC.

The V gene is TRBV24-1, the J gene TRBJ2-1; TRBD2 agrees at 11 bases. The CDR3 extends over 16 amino acids. The germline V gene encodes CDR1 KGHDR and CDR2 SFDVKD. The junction had 6 bases not matched to a gene; V was cut back by 1 base and J by 8 bases. The CDR3 region has the DNA TGTGCCACCAGTGATTTAAGTAGCGGGAGGGCAGATGAGCAGTTCTTC. It yields the protein CATSDLSSGRADEQFF.

The chain couples TRBV28 to TRBJ1-1; no clear D gene. Germline CDR1 is MDHEN and CDR2 is SYDVKM. V lost 3 bases, J lost 5 bases, and 16 bases lay in between. The CDR3 is 15 residues long. In DNA, the CDR3 is TGTGCCAGCAGTTTTTTCCCCACCCTGGAGACTGAAGCTTTCTTT. Translated: CASSFFPTLETEAFF.

This chain's CDR3 is CASSPRGIATNEKLFF. CDR3 nucleotide sequence: TGTGCCAGCAGTCCCCGGGGGATTGCAACTAATGAAAAACTGTTTTTT. This chain uses TRBV27 with TRBJ1-4; possible D gene TRBD1, 5 bases. The CDR3 covers 16 residues. Germline lookup yields CDR1 MNHEY and CDR2 SMNVEV (reference sequence). Trimming cost V 5 bases and J 0 bases, with 13 bases left between them. Variable domain in full (rest from reference TRBV27 and TRBJ1-4): EAQVTQNPRYLITVTGKKLTVTCSQNMNHEYMSWYRQDPGLGLRQIYYSMNVEVTDKGDVPEGYKVSRKEKRNFPLILESPSPNQTSLYFCASSPRGIATNEKLFFGSGTQLSVL.

The V and J genes are TRBV10-3 and TRBJ2-5, with TRBD2 identical over 7 bases. With 5 bases clipped from V and 3 bases from J, the junction kept 6 bases outside the gene matches. This CDR3 is built from 14 residues. Germline assignment: CDR1 ENHRY and CDR2 SYGVKD. CDR3 protein: CAISFSSGEETQYF. CDR3 coding DNA: TGTGCCATCAGTTTTTCAAGCGGGGAAGAGACCCAGTACTTC.

This chain links TRBV12-3 or TRBV12-4 with TRBJ2-7, with D uncertain. The germline V and J ends were trimmed by 4 bases and 3 bases, with 10 bases remaining between them. The CDR3 length is 13 residues. CDR3 residues: CASSYDWFYEQYF. CDR3 nucleotide sequence: TGTGCCAGCAGTTACGACTGGTTCTACGAGCAGTACTTC.

The J gene is TRBJ1-3, the V gene TRBV24-1; no firm D call. This CDR3 spans 13 amino acids. Germline values: CDR1 KGHDR, CDR2 SFDVKD. With 2 bases removed from V and 3 bases from J, the gap between germline ends came to 4 bases. The CDR3 loop reads CATSDYRGNTIYF. CDR3 DNA: TGTGCCACCAGTGATTATCGTGGAAACACCATATATTTT.

Details on this clone: Within the sample, other DNA sequences also encode this same CDR3. The chain recombines TRBV7-9 with TRBJ2-2, with D perhaps matching TRBD1 (5 bases). Germline lookup yields CDR1 SEHNR and CDR2 FQNEAQ (reference sequence). Trimming cost V 5 bases and J 3 bases, with 10 bases left between them. This CDR3 contains 14 residues. CDR3 sequence: CASSPVRDTGELFF. The CDR3 bases are TGTGCCAGCAGCCCCGTCAGGGACACCGGGGAGCTGTTTTTT.

For this clone: A junction end diverges from the germline sequence, so it may reflect a read error. The chain combines TRBV12-3 or TRBV12-4 with TRBJ2-5, with D unclear. The CDR3 extends over 11 amino acids. The CDR3 DNA reads as TGTGCCAGCAGGGCCAGACTTTCTATGGACTTC. This gives the protein CASRARLSMDF.

V is TRBV5-4 and J is TRBJ2-4; 11 nucleotides match TRBD2. Per the germline V gene, CDR1 is SGHNT and CDR2 is YYREEE (reference sequence). This CDR3 region has 14 residues. V trimming: 5 bases; J trimming: 6 bases; junction bases outside the gene matches: 4. CDR3 DNA sequence: TGTGCCAGCAGTGTAGCGGGAGGGAGAAACATTCAGTACTTC. Translated, it gives CASSVAGGRNIQYF.

V is TRBV19 and J is TRBJ2-6, with a weak D call TRBD2 (5 bases). The CDR3 is 15 residues long. Germline V gene lookup returns CDR1 LNHDA and CDR2 SQIVND (reference sequence). Between the trimmed V and J ends, which lost 5 bases and 0 bases, there was a span of 8 bases. In nucleotides, the CDR3 is TGTGCCAGTAGTTCTGAGGGCTCTGGGGCCAACGTCCTGACTTTC. As protein: CASSSEGSGANVLTF. The entire variable domain, with the rest obtained from reference TRBV19 and TRBJ2-6, is as follows: DGGITQSPKYLFRKEGQNVTLSCEQNLNHDAMYWYRQDPGQGLRLIYYSQIVNDFQKGDIAEGYSVSREKKESFPLTVTSAQKNPTAFYLCASSSEGSGANVLTFGAGSRLTVL.

This rearrangement joins TRBV25-1 to TRBJ1-4; 7 positions agree with TRBD1. The CDR3 has 14 residues. Looked up from germline, CDR1 is MGHDK and CDR2 is SYGVNS. After removal of 4 bases from V and 6 bases from J, the junction contained 5 bases not matched to a gene. The CDR3 bases are TGTGCCAGCAGTGGTACGGACAGGTATGAAAAACTGTTTTTT. This gives the protein CASSGTDRYEKLFF.

V and J are TRBV9 and TRBJ2-3, with D possibly being TRBD2 (5 bases). The length of the CDR3 is 15 residues. The germline V and J ends were trimmed by 1 base and 2 bases, with 11 bases remaining between them. Germline assignment: CDR1 SGDLS and CDR2 YYNGEE. The CDR3 DNA reads as TGTGCCAGCAGCGTATCAGGAGCGGACACAGATACGCAGTATTTT. Residues: CASSVSGADTDTQYF.

The chain recombines TRBV10-1 with TRBJ1-3, with no clear D. Germline V gene sequence: CDR1 WNHNN, CDR2 SYGVQD (reference sequence). Trimming stripped 2 bases from V and 0 bases from J, with 8 bases between. The CDR3 length is 15 residues. This CDR3 is CASSEKVGSGNTIYF. The CDR3 coding sequence is TGCGCCAGCAGTGAGAAAGTCGGCTCTGGAAACACCATATATTTT.

The CDR3 DNA follows: TGTGCCAGCAGCCTTTCGGGTCCGATGAACACTGAAGCTTTCTTT. It yields the protein CASSLSGPMNTEAFF. The chain couples TRBV28 to TRBJ1-1; D call uncertain. Germline CDR1 MDHEN, CDR2 SYDVKM. V dropped 6 bases and J dropped 0 bases, with 14 bases sitting between them. This CDR3 spans 15 amino acids.

The chain employs TRBV7-2 and TRBJ2-2, with D hard to call. The V and J ends lost 0 bases and 6 bases respectively, with 5 bases between them. CDR3 length: 13 amino acids. Germline lookup yields CDR1 SGHTA and CDR2 FQGNSA. The chain's CDR3 is CASSLAFSGELFF. Here the CDR3 DNA reads TGTGCCAGCAGCTTAGCTTTCTCCGGGGAGCTGTTTTTT.

J is TRBJ2-2 and V is TRBV14, with 9 bases lining up with TRBD2. The CDR3 has 17 residues. The ends lost 1 base at V and 5 bases at J; junction bases unmatched: 8. Germline V gene lookup returns CDR1 SGHDN and CDR2 FVKESK. The CDR3 loop reads CASSQGAAGGDTGELFF. The DNA for the CDR3 is TGTGCCAGCAGCCAAGGGGCTGCGGGAGGGGATACCGGGGAGCTGTTTTTT.